Sequencing of this TCR beta chain was carried out in a study of blood T cell repertoires in COVID-19 (dated by TCRdb to 2020 to 2021). Notes on the research overall: Samples covering the acute and convalescent phases of COVID-19 were provided by collaborators in the United States, Italy and Spain. HLA class I and class II types, where available, came from metadata supplied by the sample provider rather than from assay-based typing. The samples were drawn from two sources: the first 160 participants of the ongoing ImmuneRACE study, and 1,254 subjects contributed by 6 global collaborators. The repertoires were released in a freely available public database intended as a resource for research on the immune response to SARS-CoV-2. Deeply sampled blood TCRbeta repertoires from subjects exposed to, actively infected with, or recovered from COVID-19 were included in the dataset. The prospective study material was composed of cDNA or gDNA derived from T cells, B-cell-depleted T cells, or PBMCs. A de-identified subject ID, COVID-19 status, age in years and sex were almost always included in the sample metadata. The paper's findings and limits, for the study overall: The quantity of clinical and demographic metadata differed by source and by participant and was supplied without curation.

The immunoSEQ Assay, a bias-controlled multiplex PCR, was used to amplify TCRbeta CDR3 regions from genomic DNA. On the authors' methods: Nucleated cell counts per sample were estimated from amplification of reference gene primers within the assay. To quantify the absolute abundance of each unique TCRbeta CDR3 rearrangement, sequence reads were collapsed and filtered. Productive Simpson clonality was computed per sample as the square root of Simpson's diversity index over productive rearrangements. The clones in this table, taken by TCRdb from immuneACCESS, are in-frame only. Not every clone is retained; where verified, under half of the shortfall comes from an unresolved V gene, and the cause of the rest is unknown. V and J calls plus clone size are reproduced from that table; the DNA served to infer D and trimming. The sample table contains under 350,000 clones; only one count was recorded for 70% to 90% of them. The biggest ten clones account for about 4.5% of the sample.

Of note for this clone: Its binding antigen is unknown. There are no base qualities to consult, and no much larger clone falls within one base.

Another Seattle source contributed samples from volunteer blood donors who had recovered from COVID-19. Collaborating institutions collected whole blood in K2EDTA tubes following their own protocols. Collaborator samples were shipped for TCRbeta analysis as frozen whole blood, isolated PBMCs, or DNA extracted from either sample type. The germline V end is reduced by 3 bases and the J end by 5 bases; junction bases left unmatched: 5. From a lookup of the germline V gene (reference sequence), CDR1 and CDR2 are DFQATT and SNEGSKA. The CDR3, cysteine through phenylalanine, is 13 amino acids long. Only CDR3 DNA remains: 39 bases, in frame from the first base.

The V and J segments used are TRBV20-1 and TRBJ2-5, with 8 central nucleotides matching TRBD1. The sample consisted of peripheral blood. The receptor's source is a man in his fifties or sixties who had recovered from COVID-19. The CDR3: CSASPGGVETQYF. The sequence in DNA is TGCAGTGCTAGTCCAGGGGGCGTCGAGACCCAGTACTTC.